These T cell receptor beta chains were read from a single sample in a study of cytomegalovirus exposure and HLA in healthy donors. Sequenced by immunoSEQ multiplex PCR; TCRdb stores in-frame clones only, minus some. The profile shows about 160,000 clones, 75% of them singletons. Sequenced sample: PBMCs. The receptors were gathered from a female donor in good health and CMV-seronegative. CDR3s leave out the opening cysteine and the closing phenylalanine or tryptophan. Size is omitted from some rows. Given values are once, few, many or a class for expanded clones.

v_gene,j_gene,abundance,CDR3aa
TRBV18,TRBJ2-7,.,ASSPVSGIEQY
TRBV28,TRBJ2-2,.,ASSLRLAGGTGELF
TRBV4-3,TRBJ2-5,once,ASSQMGPKETQY
TRBV15,TRBJ1-5,.,ATSRVTGQPQH
TRBV6-4,TRBJ2-2,.,ASSDAQGNTGELF
TRBV2,TRBJ2-1,once,ASRAGLAGVEQF
TRBV19,TRBJ1-2,.,ASSPLSYGYT
TRBV12-5,TRBJ2-1,.,ASGSAGLAGGSGYEQF
TRBV15,TRBJ2-7,.,ATSRGGQTYEQY
TRBV29-1,TRBJ1-2,.,STHGGSTYGYT
TRBV11-2,.,.,ASSLLGEGYEQY
TRBV5-5,TRBJ1-4,.,ASSLVHFATESNEKLF
TRBV4-1,TRBJ1-2,.,ASSQLQGDYGYT
TRBV5-1,TRBJ2-2,.,ASSPTSANTGELF
TRBV28,TRBJ1-1,few,ASSLSRGGTEAF
TRBV19,TRBJ2-7,.,ASTGGEDEQY
TRBV2,TRBJ2-2,.,ASSPGTSIDGELF
TRBV6-5,TRBJ1-1,.,ASSLEELNTEAF
TRBV30,TRBJ1-4,.,AWSVSLARGEKLF
TRBV4-3,TRBJ2-7,.,ASSRTLAGYEQY
TRBV2,TRBJ1-1,.,ASIYPGTGGTEAF
TRBV28,TRBJ2-7,.,ASSLIRAGYEQY
TRBV10-1,TRBJ2-7,.,ASSEPGGEQY
TRBV28,TRBJ2-3,.,ASSLRRTSGRDTQY
TRBV7-9,TRBJ2-3,.,ASSSPTWDRVTDTQY
TRBV18,TRBJ2-1,.,ASSPRTSGAYNEQF
TRBV30,TRBJ1-1,.,AWSVPTFEAF
TRBV19,TRBJ1-2,few,ASSMGTSGYT
TRBV27,TRBJ1-1,few,ASSSGGTEAF
TRBV7-2,TRBJ2-5,.,ASSPGTGLETQY
TRBV25-1,TRBJ2-5,.,ASSPREDGLETQY
TRBV21-1,TRBJ2-5,.,ASSNPPAGGPFSLETQY
TRBV5-6,TRBJ2-3,.,ASSLSGTITDTQY
TRBV9,TRBJ1-3,.,ASSVGEGPIHSGNTIY
TRBV6-4,TRBJ2-1,.,ASSEATSGDYNEQF
TRBV7-7,TRBJ2-7,.,ASSPQREGSGTYEQY
TRBV6-5,TRBJ2-6,.,ASRPGSGANVLT
TRBV28,TRBJ1-5,.,ASTRQSWWPQH
TRBV20-1,TRBJ1-2,.,SASDRSGYT
TRBV28,TRBJ1-1,.,ASIIGGEPNTEAF
TRBV29-1,TRBJ2-3,.,SVEGQRPRSTDTQY
TRBV7-2,TRBJ1-3,.,ASSPTLVGNTIY